This T cell receptor beta chain appears in the sequencing data of a study of T cell responses to AZD1222 COVID-19 vaccine. Study in general: Doses given second, at about 4 or about 12 weeks, were pooled.

Profiled with immunoSEQ multiplex PCR; TCRdb holds only in-frame clones, not every one. The table shows roughly 100,000 clones, with about four fifths occurring only once. V was pared by 3 bases and J by 8 bases, with 10 bases between. The CDR3 has 12 residues. Germline assignment: CDR1 KGHSY and CDR2 FQNENV. V is TRBV16 and J is TRBJ1-2, with a tentative D call TRBD1 (5 bases). The material sequenced was peripheral blood, taken on day 0 of AZD1222 vaccination. The receptor was derived from an adult in good health. In DNA form, the CDR3 reads TGTGCCAGCAGCCAGACCCGGACAGGCTACACCTTC. Translating gives CASSQTRTGYTF.